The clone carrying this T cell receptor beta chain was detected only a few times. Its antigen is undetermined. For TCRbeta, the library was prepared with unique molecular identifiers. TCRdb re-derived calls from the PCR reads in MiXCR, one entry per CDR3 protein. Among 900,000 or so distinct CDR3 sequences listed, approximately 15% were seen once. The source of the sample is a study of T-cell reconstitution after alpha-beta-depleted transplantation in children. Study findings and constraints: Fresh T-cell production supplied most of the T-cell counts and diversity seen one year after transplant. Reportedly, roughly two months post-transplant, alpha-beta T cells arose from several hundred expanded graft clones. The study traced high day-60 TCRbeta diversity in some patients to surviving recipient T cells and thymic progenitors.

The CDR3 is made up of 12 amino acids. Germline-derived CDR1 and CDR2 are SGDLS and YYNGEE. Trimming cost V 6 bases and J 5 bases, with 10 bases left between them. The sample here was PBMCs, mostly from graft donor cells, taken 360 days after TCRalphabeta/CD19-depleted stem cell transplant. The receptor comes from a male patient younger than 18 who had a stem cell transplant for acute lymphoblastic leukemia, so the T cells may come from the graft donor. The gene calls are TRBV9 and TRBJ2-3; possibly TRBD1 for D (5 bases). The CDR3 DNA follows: TGTGCCAGCAACAGGCACTTAGATACGCAGTATTTT. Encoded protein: CASNRHLDTQYF.